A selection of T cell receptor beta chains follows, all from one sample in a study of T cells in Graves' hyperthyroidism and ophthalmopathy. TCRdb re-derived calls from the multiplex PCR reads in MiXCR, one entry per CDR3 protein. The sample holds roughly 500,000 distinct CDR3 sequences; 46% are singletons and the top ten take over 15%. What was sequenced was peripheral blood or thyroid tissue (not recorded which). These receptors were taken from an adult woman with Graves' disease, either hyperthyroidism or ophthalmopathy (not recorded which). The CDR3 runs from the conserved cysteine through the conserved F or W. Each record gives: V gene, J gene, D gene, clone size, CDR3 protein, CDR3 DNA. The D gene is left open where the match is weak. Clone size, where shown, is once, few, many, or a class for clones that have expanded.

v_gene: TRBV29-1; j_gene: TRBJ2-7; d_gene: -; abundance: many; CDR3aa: CSAAPPGQNYEQYF; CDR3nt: TGCAGCGCCGCCCCGCCCGGACAGAACTACGAGCAGTACTTC
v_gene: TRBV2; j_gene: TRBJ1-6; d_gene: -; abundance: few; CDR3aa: CASSLLRMSSYNSPLHF; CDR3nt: TGTGCCAGCAGTTTATTGCGGATGAGCTCCTATAATTCACCCCTCCACTTT
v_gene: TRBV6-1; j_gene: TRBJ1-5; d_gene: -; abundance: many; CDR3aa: CASSDPGQPSGQPQHF; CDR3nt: TGTGCCAGCAGTGATCCGGGACAACCCTCGGGTCAGCCCCAGCATTTT
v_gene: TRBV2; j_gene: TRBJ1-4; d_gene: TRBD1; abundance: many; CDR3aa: CASSQDRGNEKLFF; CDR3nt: TGTGCCAGCAGTCAGGACAGGGGTAATGAAAAACTGTTTTTT
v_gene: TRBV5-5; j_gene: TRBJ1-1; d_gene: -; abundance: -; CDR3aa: CASSLARTEDRALF; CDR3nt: TGTGCCAGCAGCTTGGCTCGGACTGAAGATCGCGCTCTCTTT
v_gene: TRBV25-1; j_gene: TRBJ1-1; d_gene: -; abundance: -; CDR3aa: CASSTIAWGTEAFF; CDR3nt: TGTGCTAGCTCCACCATCGCCTGGGGCACTGAAGCTTTCTTT
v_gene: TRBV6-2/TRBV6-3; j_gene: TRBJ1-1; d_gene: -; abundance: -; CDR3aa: CASRAGSSGTEAFF; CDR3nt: TGTGCCAGCAGAGCAGGGTCCTCGGGCACTGAAGCTTTCTTT
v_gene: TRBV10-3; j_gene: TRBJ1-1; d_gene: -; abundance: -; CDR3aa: CAISPMTLLNTEAFF; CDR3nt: TGTGCCATCAGCCCCATGACTTTATTGAACACTGAAGCTTTCTTT
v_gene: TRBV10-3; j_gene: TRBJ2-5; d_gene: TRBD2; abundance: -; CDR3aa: CAISDLAGWDYQGTQYF; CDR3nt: TGTGCCATCAGTGACCTAGCGGGATGGGACTACCAAGGGACCCAGTACTTC
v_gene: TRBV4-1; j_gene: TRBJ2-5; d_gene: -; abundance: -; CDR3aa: CASSQAGLKETQYF; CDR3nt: TGCGCCAGCAGCCAAGCCGGGTTGAAAGAGACCCAGTACTTC
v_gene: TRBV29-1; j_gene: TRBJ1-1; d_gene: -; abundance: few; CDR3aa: CSVVGWATEAFF; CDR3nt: TGCAGCGTTGTAGGCTGGGCCACTGAAGCTTTCTTT
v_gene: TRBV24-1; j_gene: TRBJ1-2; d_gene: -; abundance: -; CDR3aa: CATSDPGRLSGYTF; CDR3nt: TGTGCCACCAGTGACCCCGGACGCCTGAGTGGCTACACCTTC
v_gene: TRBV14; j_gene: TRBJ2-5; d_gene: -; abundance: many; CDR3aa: CASSQGLRPYQETQYF; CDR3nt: TGTGCCAGCAGCCAAGGGCTCCGTCCGTACCAAGAGACCCAGTACTTC
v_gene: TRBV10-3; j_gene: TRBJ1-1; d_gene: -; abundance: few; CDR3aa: CAISELTEAFF; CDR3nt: TGTGCCATCAGTGAGTTAACTGAAGCTTTCTTT
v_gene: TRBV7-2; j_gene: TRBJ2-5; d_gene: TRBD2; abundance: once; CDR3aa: CASSLNTGLAGQQETQYF; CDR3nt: TGTGCCAGCAGCCTAAACACGGGACTAGCGGGACAGCAAGAGACCCAGTACTTC
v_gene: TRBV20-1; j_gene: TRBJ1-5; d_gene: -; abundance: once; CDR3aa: CRGRDFQPQHF; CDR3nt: TGCAGAGGACGGGACTTTCAGCCCCAGCATTTT
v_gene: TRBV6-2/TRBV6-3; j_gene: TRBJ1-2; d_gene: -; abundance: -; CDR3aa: CASSYSAGLVLGYTF; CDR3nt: TGTGCCAGCAGTTACTCTGCCGGGTTGGTTCTTGGCTACACCTTC
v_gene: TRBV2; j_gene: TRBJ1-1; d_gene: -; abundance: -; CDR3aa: CASSDRVGNTEAFF; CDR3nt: TGTGCCAGCAGTGACAGGGTGGGGAACACTGAAGCTTTCTTT
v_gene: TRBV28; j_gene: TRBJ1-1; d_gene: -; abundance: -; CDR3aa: CASRNREAFF; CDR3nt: TGTGCCAGCAGGAACAGGGAAGCTTTCTTT
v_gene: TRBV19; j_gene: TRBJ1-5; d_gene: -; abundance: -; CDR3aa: CASSHAGSNQPQHF; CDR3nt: TGTGCCAGTAGTCATGCCGGTAGCAATCAGCCCCAGCATTTT
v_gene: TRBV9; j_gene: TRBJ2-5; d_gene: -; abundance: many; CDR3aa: CASSVAGAPRVQETQYF; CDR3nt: TGTGCCAGCAGCGTAGCGGGCGCGCCTCGGGTCCAAGAGACCCAGTACTTC
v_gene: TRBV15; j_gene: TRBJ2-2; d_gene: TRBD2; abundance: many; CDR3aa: CATSRDSGLAGAGELFF; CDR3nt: TGTGCCACCAGCAGAGATTCAGGACTAGCGGGTGCCGGGGAGCTGTTTTTT
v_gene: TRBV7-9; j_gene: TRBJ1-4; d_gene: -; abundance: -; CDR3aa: CASSLPGVLHEKLFF; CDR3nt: TGTGCCAGCAGCCTACCCGGGGTCCTCCATGAAAAACTGTTTTTT
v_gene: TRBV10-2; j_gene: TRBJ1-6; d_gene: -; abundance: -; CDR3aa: CASSEQGTYNSPLHF; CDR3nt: TGCGCCAGCAGTGAGCAGGGTACTTATAATTCACCCCTCCACTTT
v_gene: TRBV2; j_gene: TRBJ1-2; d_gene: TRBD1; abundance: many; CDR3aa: CASSGQGTNYGYTF; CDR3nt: TGTGCCAGCAGTGGACAGGGGACTAACTATGGCTACACCTTC
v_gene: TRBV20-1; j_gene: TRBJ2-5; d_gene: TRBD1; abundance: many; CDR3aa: CSASRPRGRGETQYF; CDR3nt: TGCAGTGCTAGTCGTCCCAGGGGGCGTGGGGAGACCCAGTACTTC
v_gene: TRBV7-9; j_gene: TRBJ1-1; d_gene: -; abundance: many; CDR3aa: CASSRTETSDWAFF; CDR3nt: TGTGCCAGCAGCAGGACAGAGACCTCTGATTGGGCTTTCTTT
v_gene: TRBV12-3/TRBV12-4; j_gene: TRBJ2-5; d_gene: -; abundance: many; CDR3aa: CASSLEGKTQYF; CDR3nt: TGTGCCAGCAGTTTAGAGGGGAAGACCCAGTACTTC
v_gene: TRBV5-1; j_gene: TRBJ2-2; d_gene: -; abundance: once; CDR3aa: CASSPDGGAGELFF; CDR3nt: TGCGCCAGCAGCCCGGATGGGGGAGCCGGGGAGCTGTTTTTT
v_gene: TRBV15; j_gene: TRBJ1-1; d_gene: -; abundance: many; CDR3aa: CATSRDLGGNTEAFF; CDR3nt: TGTGCCACCAGCAGAGATCTAGGGGGAAACACTGAAGCTTTCTTT
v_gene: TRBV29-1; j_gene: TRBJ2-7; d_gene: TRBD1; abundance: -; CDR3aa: CSVDGRGREQYF; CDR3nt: TGCAGCGTTGATGGCAGGGGGAGAGAGCAGTACTTC
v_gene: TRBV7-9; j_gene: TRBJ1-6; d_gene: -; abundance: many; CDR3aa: CASSRSRYNNSPLHF; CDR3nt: TGTGCCAGCAGTCGTTCCAGATACAATAATTCACCCCTCCACTTT
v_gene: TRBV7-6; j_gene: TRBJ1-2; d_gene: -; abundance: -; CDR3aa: CASSLGPSRSGYTF; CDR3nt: TGTGCCAGCAGCTTAGGTCCTTCGAGATCTGGCTACACCTTC
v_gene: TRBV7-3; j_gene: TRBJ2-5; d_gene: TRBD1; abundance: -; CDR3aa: CASSLDDDRGKETQYF; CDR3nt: TGTGCCAGCAGCTTAGATGACGACAGGGGGAAAGAGACCCAGTACTTC
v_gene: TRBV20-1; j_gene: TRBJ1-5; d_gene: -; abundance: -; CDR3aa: CSASSFQGEVQPQHF; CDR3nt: TGCAGTGCCAGCTCGTTCCAGGGTGAAGTTCAGCCCCAGCATTTT
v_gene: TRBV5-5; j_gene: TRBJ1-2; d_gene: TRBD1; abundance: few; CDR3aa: CASSSLTGANYGYTF; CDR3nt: TGTGCCAGCAGCAGTTTGACAGGGGCGAACTATGGCTACACCTTC
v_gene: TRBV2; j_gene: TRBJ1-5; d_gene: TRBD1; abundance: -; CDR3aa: CASREGGTGLYSNQPQHF; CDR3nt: TGTGCCAGCAGAGAAGGCGGGACAGGGTTGTATAGCAACCAGCCCCAGCATTTT
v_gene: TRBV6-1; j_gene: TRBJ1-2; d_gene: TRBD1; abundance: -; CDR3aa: CASSGYSGTANYGYTF; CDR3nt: TGTGCCAGCAGTGGGTATAGTGGGACAGCAAACTATGGCTACACCTTC
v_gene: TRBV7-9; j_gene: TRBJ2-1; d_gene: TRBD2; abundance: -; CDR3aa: CASSLVSGLAGQNEQFF; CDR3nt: TGTGCCAGCAGCTTGGTTTCGGGACTAGCGGGACAAAATGAGCAGTTCTTC
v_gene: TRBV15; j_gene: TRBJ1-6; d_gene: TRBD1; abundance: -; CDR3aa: CATSSPQGPPSQWSPLHF; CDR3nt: TGTGCCACCAGCAGCCCACAGGGGCCCCCTTCCCAATGGTCACCCCTCCACTTT
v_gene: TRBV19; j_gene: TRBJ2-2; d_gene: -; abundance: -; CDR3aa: CASRLPDTGELFF; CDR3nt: TGTGCCAGTCGACTACCAGACACCGGGGAGCTGTTTTTT
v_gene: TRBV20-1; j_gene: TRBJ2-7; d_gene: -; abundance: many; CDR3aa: CSAERDTPGEQYF; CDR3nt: TGCAGTGCCGAGAGGGACACCCCTGGCGAGCAGTACTTC
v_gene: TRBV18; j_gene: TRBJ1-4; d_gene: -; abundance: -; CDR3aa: CASSENRDEKLFF; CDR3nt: TGTGCCAGCTCAGAAAACAGGGATGAAAAACTGTTTTTT
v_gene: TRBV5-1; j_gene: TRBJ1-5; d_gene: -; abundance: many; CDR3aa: CASSLSGGNQPQHF; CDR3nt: TGTGCCAGCAGCTTATCCGGGGGCAATCAGCCCCAGCATTTT
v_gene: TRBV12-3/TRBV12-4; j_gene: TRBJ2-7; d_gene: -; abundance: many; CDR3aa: CASSLWYSDYEQYF; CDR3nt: TGTGCCAGCAGTTTATGGTACAGTGACTACGAGCAGTACTTC
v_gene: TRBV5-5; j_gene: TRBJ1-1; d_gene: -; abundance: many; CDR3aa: CASSTPGHLLNTEAFF; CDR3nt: TGTGCCAGCAGCACTCCGGGACACCTTTTGAACACTGAAGCTTTCTTT